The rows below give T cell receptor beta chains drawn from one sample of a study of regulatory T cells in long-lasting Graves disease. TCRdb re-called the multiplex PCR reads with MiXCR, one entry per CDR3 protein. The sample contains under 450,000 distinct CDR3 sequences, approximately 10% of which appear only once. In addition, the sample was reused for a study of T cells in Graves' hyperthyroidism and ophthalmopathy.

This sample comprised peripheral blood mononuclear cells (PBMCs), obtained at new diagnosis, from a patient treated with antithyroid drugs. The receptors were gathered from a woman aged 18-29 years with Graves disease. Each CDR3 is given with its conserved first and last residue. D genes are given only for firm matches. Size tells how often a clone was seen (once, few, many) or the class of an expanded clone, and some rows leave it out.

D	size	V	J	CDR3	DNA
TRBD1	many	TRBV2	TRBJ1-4	CASSAGGQPNEKLFF	TGTGCCAGCAGTGCGGGGGGACAGCCTAATGAAAAACTGTTTTTT
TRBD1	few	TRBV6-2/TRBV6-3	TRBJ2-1	CASSSRDRAYNEQFF	TGTGCCAGCAGTTCCCGGGACAGGGCCTACAATGAGCAGTTCTTC
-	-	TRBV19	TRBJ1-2	CARPFGVRRGYTF	TGTGCCAGACCCTTTGGGGTGCGGCGTGGCTACACCTTC
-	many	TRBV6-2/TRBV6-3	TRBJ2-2	CASSYSRTVTISINTGELFF	TGTGCCAGCAGTTACTCGCGAACGGTAACCATATCCATTAACACCGGGGAGCTGTTTTTT
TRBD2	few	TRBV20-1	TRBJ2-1	CSARDEWASGRGESSYNEQFF	TGCAGTGCTAGAGATGAGTGGGCTAGCGGGAGGGGTGAGAGCTCCTACAATGAGCAGTTCTTC
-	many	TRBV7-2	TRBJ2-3	CASRSSQATDTQYF	TGTGCCAGCAGGTCTTCACAGGCCACAGATACGCAGTATTTT
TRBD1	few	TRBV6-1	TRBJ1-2	CASRTRGGRGLGGYTF	TGTGCCAGCAGAACACGGGGGGGCAGGGGGCTGGGTGGCTACACCTTC
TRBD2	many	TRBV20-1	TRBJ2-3	CSARDQGGGAIGTDTQYF	TGCAGTGCTAGAGATCAAGGCGGGGGGGCCATAGGCACAGATACGCAGTATTTT
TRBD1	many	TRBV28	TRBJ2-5	CASSSWAGVTGQGGQETQYF	TGTGCCAGCAGTTCTTGGGCGGGGGTGACGGGACAGGGGGGGCAAGAGACCCAGTACTTC
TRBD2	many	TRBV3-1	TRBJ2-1	CASSQGLAGGSLVNEQFF	TGTGCCAGCAGCCAAGGACTAGCGGGGGGCAGTTTAGTTAATGAGCAGTTCTTC
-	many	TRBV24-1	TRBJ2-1	CATSTPRFASYNEQFF	TGTGCCACCAGTACCCCCAGATTCGCCTCCTACAATGAGCAGTTCTTC
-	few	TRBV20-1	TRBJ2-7	CSAPGGAPYEQYF	TGCAGTGCCCCTGGGGGGGCACCCTACGAGCAGTACTTC
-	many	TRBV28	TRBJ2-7	CASSWKGYISYEQYF	TGTGCCAGCAGTTGGAAGGGGTACATATCCTACGAGCAGTACTTC
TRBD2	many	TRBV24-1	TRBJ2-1	CATSDRSGTSGSLNEQFF	TGTGCCACCAGTGACCGGTCCGGGACTAGCGGGAGCTTGAATGAGCAGTTCTTC
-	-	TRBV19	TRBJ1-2	CASSAGGGAPGYTF	TGTGCCAGTAGTGCTGGTGGGGGTGCGCCTGGCTACACCTTC
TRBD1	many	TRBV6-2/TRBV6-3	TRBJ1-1	CASSYSTNEETGRDTEAFF	TGTGCCAGCAGTTACTCTACAAATGAAGAGACAGGGCGGGACACTGAAGCTTTCTTT
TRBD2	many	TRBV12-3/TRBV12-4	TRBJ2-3	CASSLGLAASF	TGTGCCAGCAGTTTGGGGCTAGCGGCCTCTTTT
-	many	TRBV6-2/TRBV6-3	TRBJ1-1	CASSYDPARTEAFF	TGTGCCAGCAGTTACGACCCAGCAAGGACTGAAGCTTTCTTT
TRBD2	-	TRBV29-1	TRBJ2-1	CSVEDVSLAGEGVGSLEQFF	TGCAGCGTTGAAGACGTTTCACTAGCGGGAGAGGGTGTGGGGTCGTTGGAGCAGTTCTTC
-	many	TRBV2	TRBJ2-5	CASSEEVRETQYF	TGTGCCAGCAGTGAAGAGGTCCGGGAGACCCAGTACTTC
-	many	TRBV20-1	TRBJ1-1	CSARVGARVTEAFF	TGCAGTGCTAGAGTTGGCGCCAGAGTCACTGAAGCTTTCTTT
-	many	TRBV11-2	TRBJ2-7	CASSLVVQQYF	TGTGCCAGCAGCTTAGTGGTACAGCAGTACTTC
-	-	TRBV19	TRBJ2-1	CAIADRSGEQFF	TGTGCCATAGCGGACAGGTCGGGTGAGCAGTTCTTC
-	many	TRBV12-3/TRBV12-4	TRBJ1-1	CASRNRRAFF	TGTGCCAGCAGGAACAGGAGAGCTTTCTTT
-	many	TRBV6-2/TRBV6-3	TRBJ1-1	CAVKGIRFRSNTEAFF	TGTGCCGTAAAGGGGATCAGATTTCGCTCGAACACTGAAGCTTTCTTT
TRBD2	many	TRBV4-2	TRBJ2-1	CASSPWRSGGYNEQFF	TGTGCCAGCAGCCCCTGGCGTAGCGGGGGCTACAATGAGCAGTTCTTC
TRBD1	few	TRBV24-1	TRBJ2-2	CATSDSSDRVNTGELFF	TGTGCCACCAGTGATTCCTCGGACAGGGTGAACACCGGGGAGCTGTTTTTT
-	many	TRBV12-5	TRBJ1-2	CASGLVRAGTYGYTF	TGTGCTAGTGGTTTGGTACGGGCAGGGACCTATGGCTACACCTTC
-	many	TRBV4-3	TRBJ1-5	CASSQARWGDQPQHF	TGCGCCAGCAGCCAAGCCAGGTGGGGCGATCAGCCCCAGCATTTT
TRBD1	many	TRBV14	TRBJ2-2	CASSPWQGVTGELFF	TGTGCCAGCAGCCCCTGGCAGGGGGTTACCGGGGAGCTGTTTTTT
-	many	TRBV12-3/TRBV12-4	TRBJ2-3	CASSPFPTPSTDTQYF	TGTGCCAGCAGTCCATTCCCTACACCGAGCACAGATACGCAGTATTTT
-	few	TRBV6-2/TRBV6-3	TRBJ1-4	CASASPKKLFF	TGTGCCAGCGCGTCGCCCAAAAAACTGTTTTTT
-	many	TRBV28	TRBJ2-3	CASTMVNTQYF	TGTGCCAGCACCATGGTAAATACGCAGTATTTT